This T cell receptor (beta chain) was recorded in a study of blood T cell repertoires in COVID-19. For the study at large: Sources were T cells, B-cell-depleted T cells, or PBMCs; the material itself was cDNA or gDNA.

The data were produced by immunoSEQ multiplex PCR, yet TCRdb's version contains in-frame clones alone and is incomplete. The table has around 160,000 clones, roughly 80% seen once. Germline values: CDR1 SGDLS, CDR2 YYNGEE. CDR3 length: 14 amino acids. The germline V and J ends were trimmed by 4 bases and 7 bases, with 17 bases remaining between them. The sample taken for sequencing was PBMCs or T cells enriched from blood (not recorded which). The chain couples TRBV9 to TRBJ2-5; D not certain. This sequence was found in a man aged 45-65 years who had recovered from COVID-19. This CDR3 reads CASSLRVPAGTQYF. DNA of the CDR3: TGTGCCAGCAGCCTACGCGTCCCCGCCGGGACCCAGTACTTC.